Listed below are T cell receptor beta chains from one sample, sequenced in a study of blood T cells in healthy people across ages. TCRdb used MiXCR to reprocess the 5' RACE reads, holding one entry per CDR3 protein. The top ten clones hold more than 6% of a sample with about 1.4 million distinct CDR3 sequences, almost 60% of them seen once. The sequenced sample was blood. The source is a man between 18 and 29 years old in good health. Both conserved end residues are part of each CDR3. The D gene is left open where the match is weak. Size tells how often a clone was seen (once, few, many) or the class of an expanded clone, and some rows leave it out.

V gene,D gene,clone size,J gene,CDR3 DNA,CDR3 protein
TRBV6-6,-,-,TRBJ2-6,TGTGCCAGCCGCGGGGTGACGTCTGGGGCCAACGTCCTGACTTTC,CASRGVTSGANVLTF
TRBV9,-,-,TRBJ2-5,TGTGCCAGCAGCGTAGGATCGGGGAAGGGTGAGACCCAGTACTTC,CASSVGSGKGETQYF
TRBV9,-,-,TRBJ1-2,TGTGCCAGCAGCGCTGCCAAGTCGGACTATGGCTACACCTTC,CASSAAKSDYGYTF
TRBV13,-,-,TRBJ1-6,TGTGCCAGCAGCTTAGATGTGACACCCCTCCACTTT,CASSLDVTPLHF
TRBV27,-,few,TRBJ2-3,TGTGCCAGCAGTCCTCCCACGAGAACAGATACGCAGTATTTT,CASSPPTRTDTQYF
TRBV5-1,-,-,TRBJ2-1,TGCGCCAGCAGCTTAATAGTGGTTAGGGACCCACAGAATATCCCCTACAATGAGCAGTTCTTC,CASSLIVVRDPQNIPYNEQFF
TRBV4-1,TRBD2,-,TRBJ2-1,TGCGCCAGCAGCCTGACTAGCGGGGGGGCAGTTGAGCAGTTCTTC,CASSLTSGGAVEQFF
TRBV7-2,-,-,TRBJ1-4,TGTGCCGGCAGCTTATTAAAAGAAAAACTGTTTTTT,CAGSLLKEKLFF
TRBV9,TRBD2,-,TRBJ2-1,TGTGCCAGCAGCGTTTCGGCTAGCGGGAGTTATACCAACAATGAGCAGTTCTTC,CASSVSASGSYTNNEQFF
TRBV28,TRBD2,-,TRBJ2-3,TGTGCCAGCAGTTTCCGAGCGGGGGGCACAGATACGCAGTATTTT,CASSFRAGGTDTQYF
TRBV7-2,TRBD2,-,TRBJ2-3,TGTGCCAGCAGCTTAGGGGCTAGCGGGACGCCAGATACGCAGTATTTT,CASSLGASGTPDTQYF
TRBV6-5,-,-,TRBJ2-5,TGTGCCAGCCAGTCCCGGCGGGAGACCCAGTACTTC,CASQSRRETQYF
TRBV15,TRBD2,few,TRBJ2-1,TGTGCCACCAGCAGAGCGGGAGCGGGGATAGAGACCCAGTTCTTC,CATSRAGAGIETQFF
TRBV13,-,few,TRBJ1-1,TGTGCCAGCAGCCGGGGCACACGGAACACTGAAGCTTTCTTT,CASSRGTRNTEAFF
TRBV24-1,-,few,TRBJ2-7,TGTGCCACCAGTGATGGGGACGGCAATGAGCAGTACTTC,CATSDGDGNEQYF
TRBV12-3/TRBV12-4,-,few,TRBJ1-1,TGTGCCAGCAGCACTACGGGGGCTGAAGCTTTCTTT,CASSTTGAEAFF
TRBV7-2,TRBD1,-,TRBJ2-5,TGTGCCAGCGGCGGACAGACAGGGGGGGCTCAGCAGTACTTC,CASGGQTGGAQQYF
TRBV27,-,-,TRBJ2-7,TGTGCCAGCACCCAAAGGGGGACTTCTTCGACCTACGAGCAGTACTTC,CASTQRGTSSTYEQYF
TRBV3-1,-,-,TRBJ1-1,TGTGCCAGCAGCCAACACAGCACTGAAGCTTTCTTT,CASSQHSTEAFF
TRBV27,-,many,TRBJ2-7,TGTGCCAGCAGTTTCGACGGGAGCCCAACCTACGAGCAGTACTTC,CASSFDGSPTYEQYF
TRBV20-1,-,-,TRBJ2-1,TGCAGTGCTAGAGATTCCTTCGGGACGGACGCCAATGAGCAGTTCTTC,CSARDSFGTDANEQFF
TRBV3-1,TRBD2,few,TRBJ2-3,TGTGCCAGCAGCCAAGACGGCGGGGGTGAGGATACGCAGTATTTT,CASSQDGGGEDTQYF
TRBV12-3/TRBV12-4,-,few,TRBJ2-7,TGTGCCAGCAGCGCCCTTGAGGCTATGGACGAGCAGTACTTC,CASSALEAMDEQYF
TRBV29-1,-,few,TRBJ2-7,TGCAGCTCGAGGTCAGGGGGAGGCTACGAGCAGTACTTC,CSSRSGGGYEQYF
TRBV28,TRBD1,-,TRBJ1-1,TGTGCCAGCAGTTTACCTCGGACAGGGAGGGCTGAAGCTTTCTTT,CASSLPRTGRAEAFF
TRBV14,-,-,TRBJ2-7,TGTGCCAGCAGCGCCCGGGGCTCTGGGGACGAGCAGTACTTC,CASSARGSGDEQYF
TRBV27,-,-,TRBJ2-5,TGTGCCAGCACTCTCCATTGGGGGCAAGAGACCCAGTACTTC,CASTLHWGQETQYF
TRBV30,-,few,TRBJ2-7,TGTGCCTGGAGTTTGTCAGTTTACGAGCAGTACTTC,CAWSLSVYEQYF
TRBV12-3/TRBV12-4,-,-,TRBJ2-7,TGTGCCAGCAGTTGGGCGGATCAAGAGACCCGGTACTTC,CASSWADQETRYF
TRBV12-3/TRBV12-4,-,few,TRBJ1-2,TGTGCCAGCAGGAGGGACGGAAACTATGGCTACACCTTC,CASRRDGNYGYTF
TRBV29-1,-,-,TRBJ2-7,TGCAGCGCAATCCCCTCGGGCGTAAGGTCCTACAATGAGCAGTACTTC,CSAIPSGVRSYNEQYF
TRBV29-1,TRBD1,-,TRBJ2-5,TGCAGCGTTCTGGGACAGGGCTTGACGGAGCAGTACTTC,CSVLGQGLTEQYF
TRBV4-3,TRBD2,-,TRBJ2-5,TGCGCCAGCAGCCAAGATCTGGGACTAGCGGGGCCACAAGAGACCCGGTACTTC,CASSQDLGLAGPQETRYF
TRBV2,-,-,TRBJ2-2,TGTGCCAGATCCTCACGGTCAATGAACACCGGGGAGCTGTTTTTT,CARSSRSMNTGELFF
TRBV4-2,-,-,TRBJ2-2,TGTGCCAGCAGCCAAGAGGCTAGCGTTCCCGGGGAGCTGTTTTTT,CASSQEASVPGELFF
TRBV27,-,few,TRBJ2-7,TGTGCCAGCTATGCGAGCTCCTACGAGCAGTACTTC,CASYASSYEQYF
TRBV7-9,-,-,TRBJ1-2,TGTGCCAGCAGCATCCCAGGTGGGGGGAGGAACGGCTACACCTTC,CASSIPGGGRNGYTF
TRBV20-1,-,-,TRBJ2-1,TGCAGTGCTAGACCGACTAGTGTCAATGAGCAGTTCTTC,CSARPTSVNEQFF
TRBV29-1,-,few,TRBJ2-1,TGCAGCGTCCCAAGCGGAGAGCAGTTCTTC,CSVPSGEQFF
TRBV27,-,many,TRBJ2-7,TGTGCCAGCAGTTTTTTGAGCTCCTACGAGCAGTACTTC,CASSFLSSYEQYF
TRBV6-2/TRBV6-3,TRBD1,-,TRBJ2-5,TGTGCCAGCAGTCTATCCGGGACAGGTCCCCTAGAGACCCAGTACTTC,CASSLSGTGPLETQYF
TRBV7-2,-,-,TRBJ2-3,TGTGCCAGCAGCTTAGAGGTCGTGGCGCAGTATTTT,CASSLEVVAQYF
TRBV4-1,TRBD1,-,TRBJ2-1,TGCGCCAGCAGCCAAGACGGGCCAGGGGGCTACAATGAGCAGTTCTTC,CASSQDGPGGYNEQFF
TRBV5-1,-,-,TRBJ2-1,TGCGCCAGCAGCTCTCAGGACCTCTCCTACAATGAGCAGTTCTTC,CASSSQDLSYNEQFF
TRBV5-1,-,few,TRBJ1-1,TGCGCCAGCAGCTTGGGGTTCCAGAGGTACACTGAAGCTTTCTTT,CASSLGFQRYTEAFF
TRBV12-5,TRBD2,once,TRBJ2-7,TGTGCTAGTGGCCCGGGGCTAGCGGGGGGCTACGAGCAGTACTTC,CASGPGLAGGYEQYF
TRBV3-1,TRBD1,-,TRBJ1-2,TGTGCCAGCAGCCGCCAGGGACAGAGCGGAATTTATGGCTACACCTTC,CASSRQGQSGIYGYTF
TRBV20-1,-,-,TRBJ2-1,TGCAGTGCTGACACGAGCAGGCAGGCCAGCAATGAGCAGTTCTTC,CSADTSRQASNEQFF
TRBV9,-,few,TRBJ1-2,TGTGCCAGCAACCCCAAAGACCTCAACTATGGCTACACCTTC,CASNPKDLNYGYTF
TRBV30,-,few,TRBJ1-5,TGTGCCTGGAGTCGGGGAACAGGCGGCAATCAGCCCCAGCATTTT,CAWSRGTGGNQPQHF
TRBV24-1,TRBD1,-,TRBJ2-2,TGTGCCACCAGACCCGGGACAGGGGGCACCGGGGAGCTGTTTTTT,CATRPGTGGTGELFF
TRBV2,-,-,TRBJ2-5,TGTGCCAGCAGTGAGGGACACCAGCCCCAAGAGACCCAGTACTTC,CASSEGHQPQETQYF
TRBV4-3,TRBD1,-,TRBJ1-6,TGCGCCAGCAGCCAAGCAGGGGGCAGCTCACCCCTCCACTTT,CASSQAGGSSPLHF